This T cell receptor (beta chain) was recovered during a study of shared clonotypes between healthy human individuals (dated by TCRdb to about 2020). Broadly, across the study: The cohort comprised a couple of women and a few men aged 18 to 49 years. Each donor's leukapheresis produced roughly between roughly 0.9 and 8.9 billion PBMCs. Per donor, three plates each were used for CD4 naive and CD4 memory, two for CD8 naive, and one for CD8 memory. To estimate repertoire size and how much clonotypes are shared between individuals, the study performed deep sequencing of blood TCR repertoires from 4 to 6 healthy adults. To increase sequencing depth and limit assay-specific biases, TCR repertoire library preparation and sequencing were carried out by different laboratories using diverse techniques.

A remark on this clone: Its specific antigen is unknown. No much larger clonotype is one base removed from it; base qualities were not supplied.

CDR1 SGHRS and CDR2 YFSETQ were looked up in the germline V gene. Germline trimming: 1 base from V, 0 bases from J; junction bases outside gene matches: 8. The CDR3 numbers 17 residues from cysteine through phenylalanine. Only the CDR3 portion is preserved as DNA: 51 bases, with reading frame beginning at the first base. Using the deep immunoSEQ assay, multiplex PCR amplified TCR CDR3 regions from genomic DNA. Extracted genomic DNA from each cell subset was spread evenly across all wells of several immunoSEQ 96-well plates, with each plate serving as a replicate. Each replicate PCR for sorted subsets received roughly 0.2 ug genomic DNA, equal to tens of thousands of T cell genomes. Purified libraries were quantified with a Qubit 3.0 fluorometer, sized on a Bioanalyzer 2100, and re-quantified with the KAPA Library Quantification kit. Each immunoSEQ 96-well plate was sequenced on its own single-read 150-cycle Illumina NextSeq 550 flow cell. As for the authors' bioinformatics: Because the immunoSEQ output included only junctional sequences and no quality scores, the filtering could not be the same as the filtering used for full-length reads. To assign V/J genes and CDR3, sequences were annotated using PyIR, a Python wrapper for IgBLAST v1.9, with IMGT germline references. Reads were filtered out if the reads had weak V/J assignments (E-value above 1e-6), no CDR3, stop codons, out-of-frame junctions, or ambiguous translated residues. V3J clonotypes were defined by identical inferred V gene, J gene, and CDR3 amino acid sequence. The percentage overlap between two repertoires was calculated by dividing the number of shared unique clonotypes by the size of the smaller repertoire. Repertoire richness was assessed with RTK rarefaction, the Chao1 estimator, and Recon v2.1 estimates of unobserved clonotypes. Generation probabilities for all TCRbeta clonotypes obtained by the gDNA method from a handful of donors were computed using OLGA. TCRdb holds this immuneACCESS table with in-frame rearrangements only. Some clones are missing; in checked studies, unresolved V genes explain under half, and the rest has no known cause. The V and J calls and the clone size are those of that table, but D and trimming were determined from the DNA. For this sample the table gives 2 million or so clones, of which 85% to 95% were detected only once. 0.9% to 1.3% of the sample belongs to the ten largest clones.

For the CD8 naive samples, CD45RO-negative cells were positively selected for CCR7, yielding a CD45RA+CCR7+ population from which TemRA cells were excluded. The donors were healthy, HIV-negative adults with no recently reported acute infections or vaccinations. Every donor was a Caucasian adult living in Nashville, Tennessee, USA. After blood collection by leukapheresis, PBMCs were isolated using Ficoll-Histopaque density gradient centrifugation and then cryopreserved in the vapor phase of liquid nitrogen. Analytical flow cytometry was used to check the purity and quantity of every magnetically sorted T cell population. Genomic DNA was isolated from every sorted fraction and measured by UV absorbance on a Nanodrop 2000c. The study at large found these results: Compared with non-shared clonotypes, the clonotypes found in all four sorted-subset donors had higher generation probabilities. When a few donors were compared, the shared fraction of clonotypes was 5% to 6.5% for naive CD4, around 3.5% for naive CD8, 2% to 2.5% for memory CD4, and less than 0.5% for memory CD8. Even with the large sequencing depth, rarefaction of the sorted-subset datasets indicated that sequencing was incomplete. The small number of donors limited the genetic and exposure-history diversity represented. Pairwise subsampling indicated that sequencing depth was expected to affect the degree of clonotype sharing among donors. Sampling was restricted to blood, and TCR repertoires in tissue are likely to differ from TCR repertoires in blood. Larger estimated clonotype richness was generally found for naive subsets than for memory subsets.

Sample: naive CD8+ T cells sorted from blood. The intended sense of this specimen's cell subset or site label: CD45RA+CCR7+. The chain is encoded by TRBV5-1 joined to TRBJ2-3; the central 7 bases match TRBD2. The receptor comes from a young man in good health. The CDR3 loop reads CASSLIASGASTDTQYF. In nucleotide form, the sequence is TGCGCCAGCAGCTTGATTGCTAGCGGAGCTAGCACAGATACGCAGTATTTT.